This is a list of T cell receptor beta chains from one sample in a study of Graves' ophthalmopathy and Graves' hyperthyroidism. TCRdb re-called the multiplex PCR reads with MiXCR, one entry per CDR3 protein. The table shows over a million distinct CDR3 sequences, with 35% to 45% occurring only once. Sequencing was done on a sample of peripheral blood or thyroid tissue (not recorded which). All receptors derive from an adult man with Graves' hyperthyroidism. CDR3s include the opening cysteine and the closing phenylalanine or tryptophan. A D gene is named only where the DNA matches it firmly. The size field is filled for only some rows; it gives once, few, many or a size class.

J | D | size | V | DNA | CDR3
TRBJ1-5 | . | few | TRBV2 | TGTGCCAGCAGTGCTTCCCTGGGGGACAGCAATCAGCCCCAGCATTTT | CASSASLGDSNQPQHF
TRBJ2-7 | . | . | TRBV5-6 | TGTGCCAGCGCTGGGCGTGGGGGCCTCTCCTACGAGCAGTACTTC | CASAGRGGLSYEQYF
TRBJ1-5 | . | . | TRBV6-2/TRBV6-3 | TGTGCCAGCAGTTACTCGATAGGAGAAACCGGGCACCAGCCCCAGCATTTT | CASSYSIGETGHQPQHF
TRBJ1-6 | TRBD1 | many | TRBV10-3 | TGTGCCACCCTGACAGGGGAGGGCTCACCCCTCCACTTT | CATLTGEGSPLHF
TRBJ1-2 | . | few | TRBV30 | TGTGCCTGGCGGCAGGCCTATGGCTACACCTTC | CAWRQAYGYTF
TRBJ2-6 | . | . | TRBV25-1 | TGTGCCAGCACCAGCGGAACAGGCTCTGGGGCCAACGTCCTGACTTTC | CASTSGTGSGANVLTF
TRBJ1-4 | . | . | TRBV7-9 | TGTGCCAGCAGCCGGGGAGGGACCTCGGAAAAACTGTTTTTT | CASSRGGTSEKLFF
TRBJ2-7 | . | . | TRBV5-1 | TGCGCCAGCAGCTTGGATCAGTGGGGTCCGCGGTACTTC | CASSLDQWGPRYF
TRBJ1-4 | TRBD1 | few | TRBV6-6 | TGTGCCAGCAGCAGACCGGGACAGTCTAATGAAAAACTGTTTTTT | CASSRPGQSNEKLFF
TRBJ1-1 | TRBD1 | few | TRBV9 | TGTGCCAGCAGCGTTGGGACAGATCCCATGAACACTGAAGCTTTCTTT | CASSVGTDPMNTEAFF
TRBJ1-1 | . | . | TRBV19 | TGTGCGAGTACTGCAGCTTTCTTT | CASTAAFF
TRBJ1-4 | TRBD1 | many | TRBV7-9 | TGTGCCAGCAACTTGGGGACAGCTAATGAAAAACTGTTTTTT | CASNLGTANEKLFF
TRBJ2-5 | . | . | TRBV9 | TGTGCCAGCAGTGAAACGTTTCTCGACGAGACCCAGTACTTC | CASSETFLDETQYF
TRBJ2-7 | . | . | TRBV10-3 | TGTGCCATCAGGGCGGGGGCGGGACCCGGCGGGGTATCGGACTACGAGCAGTACTTC | CAIRAGAGPGGVSDYEQYF
TRBJ2-5 | TRBD2 | many | TRBV11-2 | TGTGCCAGCAGTGGGACTAGCGGCTCCCAAGAGACCCAGTACTTC | CASSGTSGSQETQYF